A selection of T cell receptor beta chains follows, all from one sample in a study of technical replicates of blood from several donors. Clones were read by immunoSEQ multiplex PCR, and TCRdb kept only the in-frame ones, dropping some. The sample has approximately 15,000 clones; about nine tenths are singletons. The sequencing sample was made of PBMCs. The receptors originated from a human donor in good health. Each CDR3 is given with its conserved first and last residue. Each record gives: CDR3 DNA, CDR3 protein, D gene, V gene, clone size, J gene. A D gene is named only where the DNA matches it firmly. Expanded clones are given a class, and other clones once, few, many or no size at all.

TGTGCCAGCAGCTCGGGTACTGGCGGGAGAATCGTTGAGCAGTTCTTC CASSSGTGGRIVEQFF TRBD2 TRBV5-6 NA TRBJ2-1
TGCGCCAGCAGCTTGGCAGGGACTAGCGGCACAGATACGCAGTATTTT CASSLAGTSGTDTQYF TRBD2 TRBV5-1 NA TRBJ2-3
TGTGCCAGCAGTTCTCAGGGGGAGGAGACCCAGTACTTC CASSSQGEETQYF TRBD1 TRBV2 NA TRBJ2-5
TGTGCCAGTAGTGACCAGGCAGGGATCTCCTACAATGAGCAGTTCTTC CASSDQAGISYNEQFF NA TRBV19 NA TRBJ2-1
TGTGCCAGCAGTCGAAATCAGGGGGCCGGGGAGCTGTTTTTT CASSRNQGAGELFF TRBD1 TRBV11-3 NA TRBJ2-2
TGTGCCAGCAGTGAAAACAGGGGGCTGGGAGAAAAACTGTTTTTT CASSENRGLGEKLFF TRBD1 TRBV25-1 once TRBJ1-4
TGTGCCAGTAGTCCAGCGCGGCATACGCAGTATTTT CASSPARHTQYF NA TRBV19 NA TRBJ2-3
TGTGCCAGCAGTTTAGCGTCTTTGGTCCCGGGGGCTTTCTTT CASSLASLVPGAFF NA TRBV28 NA TRBJ1-1
TGTGCCAGTAGTATAGGCGGACAGGGACTGGCAACTAATGAAAAACTGTTTTTT CASSIGGQGLATNEKLFF TRBD1 TRBV19 few TRBJ1-4
TGTGCCAGTAGTACAGGACAGGGATATGGCTACACCTTC CASSTGQGYGYTF TRBD1 TRBV19 NA TRBJ1-2
TGTGCCAGCAGTCCCTGGCGGGAGGGCCCCACCGGGGAGCTGTTTTTT CASSPWREGPTGELFF TRBD2 TRBV28 few TRBJ2-2
TGTGCCAGCAGCTTAGTAGCGGGAGGGCCGACGGACACCGGGGAGCTGTTTTTT CASSLVAGGPTDTGELFF TRBD2 TRBV7-8 NA TRBJ2-2
TGTGCCAGCAGCTTAAAGTGGTCGACTAGCGGGACGGATGAGCAGTTCTTC CASSLKWSTSGTDEQFF TRBD2 TRBV7-3 NA TRBJ2-1
TGTGCCAGCAGCCAAGTAGCGGGAGGGCGCACAGATACGCAGTATTTT CASSQVAGGRTDTQYF TRBD2 TRBV14 NA TRBJ2-3
TGTGCCAGCAGCCTAGCGGGGAACTACAATGAGCAGTTCTTC CASSLAGNYNEQFF TRBD2 TRBV11-2 NA TRBJ2-1
TGTGCCAGTCGCTCACACAGGGGGAACACCGGGGAGCTGTTTTTT CASRSHRGNTGELFF TRBD1 TRBV19 NA TRBJ2-2
TGCGCCAGCAGCTTGGCCGAGCGGGAGGGCAATGAGCAGTTCTTC CASSLAEREGNEQFF TRBD2 TRBV5-1 once TRBJ2-1
TGTGCCAGCAGCGACGGGTCGGGGGAGACCCAGTACTTC CASSDGSGETQYF NA TRBV9 NA TRBJ2-5
TGTGCCAGCAGCAAAACTAATAATTGGACAGAAAGCAATCAGCCCCAGCATTTT CASSKTNNWTESNQPQHF NA TRBV21-1 NA TRBJ1-5
TGTGCCAGCAGTGAATGGGGACACGTCGGACTAGCGGGAGGCGAGCAGTACTTC CASSEWGHVGLAGGEQYF TRBD2 TRBV6-1 NA TRBJ2-7
TGTGCCATCAGGCAGGGGCAGGGATGGACTGAAGCTTTCTTT CAIRQGQGWTEAFF NA TRBV10-3 NA TRBJ1-1
TGTGCCAGTAGTATCTTCCTAGAGGTCACAGATACGCAGTATTTT CASSIFLEVTDTQYF NA TRBV19 NA TRBJ2-3
TGTGCCAGCACTCCCGACAGGGGCCAAGAGACCCAGTACTTC CASTPDRGQETQYF TRBD1 TRBV2 NA TRBJ2-5
TGTGCCAGCAGTGGGCAGGGTATAGGCGGCTACACCTTC CASSGQGIGGYTF NA TRBV27 NA TRBJ1-2
TGTGCCAGCAGCGAGCGGGAGGGCCCATACAATGAGCAGTTCTTC CASSEREGPYNEQFF TRBD2 TRBV6-1 NA TRBJ2-1
TGTGCCAGCAGTGGGCAGGGGACAGCGTGGGGACTAGAGGACTATGGCTACACCTTC CASSGQGTAWGLEDYGYTF TRBD1 TRBV28 NA TRBJ1-2
TGTGCCAGCAGTGAGGAAGACAGGGTTCCTTACGAGCAGTACTTC CASSEEDRVPYEQYF TRBD1 TRBV25-1 NA TRBJ2-7
TGTGCCAGCAGCGGGACAGGGGGCACAGATACGCAGTATTTT CASSGTGGTDTQYF TRBD1 TRBV7-9 NA TRBJ2-3
TGTGCCAGCAGTGAGCTAGCGGGAGAGCGCAATGAGCAGTTCTTC CASSELAGERNEQFF TRBD2 TRBV6-4 few TRBJ2-1
TGCGCCAGCAGCTTGCGGCAGGGGCCAGATACGCAGTATTTT CASSLRQGPDTQYF NA TRBV5-1 NA TRBJ2-3
TGTGCCAGCTCACCGCTTTTGACAGGGAAAGCTGGCAATGAGCAGTTCTTC CASSPLLTGKAGNEQFF TRBD1 TRBV18 NA TRBJ2-1
TGTGCCAGCAGTTTGGGGGCTCGACTAGCGGGAGAATGGGATGAGCAGTTCTTC CASSLGARLAGEWDEQFF TRBD2 TRBV27 NA TRBJ2-1
TGTGCCAGCAGCCAAGGGGGACAGGGTGGTAATGAGCAGTTCTTC CASSQGGQGGNEQFF TRBD1 TRBV4-2 few TRBJ2-1
TGTGCCAGCAGCGATCAGGGTTTGCACGAGCAGTACTTC CASSDQGLHEQYF NA TRBV2 NA TRBJ2-7
TGCGCCAGCAGCTTGGGACTAGCGGGCGAGCAGTACTTC CASSLGLAGEQYF TRBD2 TRBV5-1 NA TRBJ2-7
TGCGCCAGCAGCCAATCGGAGACCTCTAGCACAGATACGCAGTATTTT CASSQSETSSTDTQYF NA TRBV4-1 NA TRBJ2-3
TGTGCCAGTACCCTCCAGACTAGCGCCGGGGAGCTGTTTTTT CASTLQTSAGELFF TRBD2 TRBV19 once TRBJ2-2
TGTGCCAGCAGTCTCGACAGGGACTATGGCTACACCTTC CASSLDRDYGYTF TRBD1 TRBV6-5 NA TRBJ1-2
TGCGCCAGCGGACTCCGGGAGAACGAGCAGTACTTC CASGLRENEQYF NA TRBV10-1 NA TRBJ2-7
TGCGCCAGCAGTCTACAGGGGGCCTGGAATGAGCAGTTCTTC CASSLQGAWNEQFF TRBD1 TRBV10-1 NA TRBJ2-1
TGTGCCAGCAGTTTATTCGGACTAGCGGGAGAGTGGGGAAGGGATGAGCAGTTCTTC CASSLFGLAGEWGRDEQFF TRBD2 TRBV27 NA TRBJ2-1
TGTGCCAGCAGCGCAGGAACGAACACCGGGGAGCTGTTTTTT CASSAGTNTGELFF NA TRBV6-5 NA TRBJ2-2
TGTGCCAGCAGGACGGGACTCTACGAGCAGTACTTC CASRTGLYEQYF NA TRBV28 NA TRBJ2-7
TGTGCCAGTAGTATCGGGGTGCCCTACAATGAGCAGTTCTTC CASSIGVPYNEQFF NA TRBV19 NA TRBJ2-1
TGTGCCAGCAGTTACCTAGCAGCAGACAATGAGCAGTTCTTC CASSYLAADNEQFF NA TRBV6-6 NA TRBJ2-1
TGTGCCAGCAGCGCATACCTAGGAGGGTTCTTC CASSAYLGGFF NA TRBV13 NA TRBJ2-1
TGTGCCAGTAGTACCCAGGGGGCGGTCACTGAAGCTTTCTTT CASSTQGAVTEAFF TRBD1 TRBV19 few TRBJ1-1
TGTGCCAGCAGTGGGGAGTACAATCAGCCCCAGCATTTT CASSGEYNQPQHF NA TRBV6-1 NA TRBJ1-5
TGTGCCAGCAGTTTAGGCCTAGCGGACTCCTACGAGCAGTACTTC CASSLGLADSYEQYF TRBD2 TRBV27 NA TRBJ2-7
TGTGCCAGCACCTCCGCAGGGTCGGGAACTAATGAAAAACTGTTTTTT CASTSAGSGTNEKLFF NA TRBV25-1 NA TRBJ1-4
TGTGCCAGCAACATATACGAGCAGTACTTC CASNIYEQYF NA TRBV5-8 NA TRBJ2-7
TGCGCCAGCAGCTTGAATATAGGGGGGGACAATGAGCAGTTCTTC CASSLNIGGDNEQFF NA TRBV5-1 NA TRBJ2-1
TGTGCCAGTAGTGGACAGTATGGCTACACCTTC CASSGQYGYTF NA TRBV19 NA TRBJ1-2
TGTGCCAGTAGTACCGCCCGGGGGTTGGGTGGCTACACCTTC CASSTARGLGGYTF NA TRBV19 NA TRBJ1-2
TGCGCCAGCAGCCAGTCCGGGGATGGTTTCTACGAGCAGTACTTC CASSQSGDGFYEQYF NA TRBV5-1 few TRBJ2-7